This note documents a single TCR beta chain sequence. Antigen specificity is unknown. A multiplex PCR was run with 60 Vbeta primers and 13 Jbeta primers. Some clones are missing from TCRdb's copy, which holds only in-frame ones; the method was immunoSEQ multiplex PCR. The data show around 180,000 clones, about four fifths seen once. This sample is drawn from a study of cytomegalovirus exposure and HLA in healthy donors. Overall study: Genetic ancestry analysis placed over 65% of the 350 to 500 donors that were genotyped in the Caucasian-associated cluster. Regarding the study as a whole: Presence/absence analyses took donor sequencing depth as roughly uniform. It was reportedly the case that the classifier diagnosed cytomegalovirus status with high specificity and sensitivity. No immune exposure information besides CMV serostatus was available.

From germline, CDR1 is SEHNR and CDR2 FQNEAQ (reference sequence). V shed 0 bases, J shed 5 bases, and the junction held 5 bases outside the gene matches. The CDR3 has 15 amino acids. This sequence originates from a woman aged 25-40 years in good health and CMV-seropositive. Material for sequencing was PBMCs. This chain joins TRBV7-9 and TRBJ2-5; 8 nucleotides line up with TRBD1. The CDR3 here is CASSLAQGAKETQYF. CDR3 bases: TGTGCCAGCAGCTTAGCGCAGGGGGCTAAGGAGACCCAGTACTTC.